Below, 21 T cell receptor beta chains from the same sample are listed, as sequenced in a study of T cell responses to AZD1222 COVID-19 vaccine. Profiled with immunoSEQ multiplex PCR; TCRdb holds only in-frame clones, not every one. Altogether approximately 97,000 clones are present, roughly nine tenths being singletons, with the ten largest covering around 8%. The specimen was peripheral blood, collected on day 0 of AZD1222 vaccination. These receptors all stem from an adult in good health.

The chain couples TRBV7-3 to TRBJ1-1; D gene unclear. The CDR3 consists of 17 residues. The ends were cut back, 0 bases at V and 1 base at J, with 15 bases in the middle. Germline lookup yields CDR1 SGHTA and CDR2 FQGTGA. The CDR3 protein is CASSLTAGGEGNTEAFF. The DNA of the CDR3 is TGTGCCAGCAGCTTAACAGCGGGTGGGGAAGGGAACACTGAAGCTTTCTTT.

Only one count was recorded for this clone. The chain links TRBV19 to TRBJ2-7; no reliable D call. Germline CDR1 is LNHDA and CDR2 is SQIVND (reference sequence). V was cut by 1 base and J by 3 bases, with 7 bases left in between. This CDR3 has 13 residues. Here the CDR3 reads CASSIARRYEQYF. The CDR3 coding sequence is TGTGCCAGTAGTATAGCGCGGCGCTACGAGCAGTACTTC. The full variable domain, with the rest looked up from reference TRBV19 and TRBJ2-7, is DGGITQSPKYLFRKEGQNVTLSCEQNLNHDAMYWYRQDPGQGLRLIYYSQIVNDFQKGDIAEGYSVSREKKESFPLTVTSAQKNPTAFYLCASSIARRYEQYFGPGTRLTVT.

The rearrangement uses TRBV7-3 and TRBJ2-5; weak D call: TRBD1 (6 bases). Germline CDR1 and CDR2: SGHTA and FQGTGA. Trimming took 2 bases from V and 3 from J, leaving 7 bases between them. The CDR3 loop spans 13 amino acids. CDR3 sequence (DNA): TGTGCCAGCAGCTTATCAGGGGAAGAGACCCAGTACTTC. Translation gives CASSLSGEETQYF.

The chain carries TRBV12-5 and TRBJ2-1; D ambiguous. The germline gives CDR1 LGHNT, CDR2 FRNRAP. The CDR3 consists of 15 residues. With 5 bases removed from V and 4 bases from J, the gap between germline ends came to 15 bases. The CDR3 nucleotides read TGTGCTAGTGGTCGCCCCCGCCTAAGGTACAATGAGCAGTTCTTC. It encodes CASGRPRLRYNEQFF.

The V call is TRBV5-4, the J call TRBJ2-1, with 7 positions matching TRBD2. Unmatched junction bases numbered 7, after V lost 0 bases and J lost 7 bases. CDR1 is SGHNT and CDR2 is YYREEE in the germline V gene (reference sequence). CDR3 length: 15 residues. The CDR3 here is CASSLEAGSWNEQFF. Written as DNA, the CDR3 is TGTGCCAGCAGCTTGGAAGCGGGGTCCTGGAATGAGCAGTTCTTC.

The rearrangement uses TRBV5-1 and TRBJ1-4; 7 bases agree with TRBD1. V trimming: 6 bases; J trimming: 4 bases; junction bases outside the gene matches: 3. The germline V gene has CDR1 SGHRS and CDR2 YFSETQ. The CDR3 length is 13 residues. The CDR3 DNA reads TGCGCCAGCACGGGGACAGATAATGAAAAACTGTTTTTT. Residues: CASTGTDNEKLFF.

The V call is TRBV9, the J call TRBJ2-7; 10 nucleotides align to TRBD2. Germline CDR1 SGDLS, CDR2 YYNGEE. Trimming at V came to 3 bases and at J to 6 bases, leaving 6 bases not matched to a gene. The CDR3 loop spans 14 amino acids. CDR3 DNA sequence: TGTGCCAGCAGCGGACTAGCGGGTAACCTCGAGCAGTACTTC. Protein product: CASSGLAGNLEQYF.

The chain is built from TRBV4-1 and TRBJ2-7; 10 bases match TRBD2. Germline-derived CDR1 and CDR2 are MGHRA and YSYEKL. V dropped 3 bases and J dropped 3; count of bases not matched to a gene: 5. The CDR3 totals 15 residues. CDR3 residues: CASSHRTSGNYEQYF. The CDR3 DNA reads as TGCGCCAGCAGCCACCGGACTAGCGGAAACTACGAGCAGTACTTC.

This clone was seen once. V is TRBV13 and J is TRBJ2-3, with D unclear. Germline V gives CDR1 PRHDT, CDR2 FYEKMQ (reference sequence). V dropped 0 bases and J dropped 3 bases, with 13 bases sitting between them. The CDR3 has 16 residues. The CDR3 DNA is TGTGCCAGCAGCTTAGGCCAAAGGTTAGCTACAGATACGCAGTATTTT. Its translation is CASSLGQRLATDTQYF.

The rearrangement uses TRBV13 and TRBJ2-2; 8 nucleotides match TRBD1. J was trimmed by 3 bases and V by 4 bases; bases with no gene match: 4. The germline gives CDR1 PRHDT, CDR2 FYEKMQ (reference sequence). This CDR3 region has 15 residues. The CDR3 spells CASSSRQGHTGELFF. Here the CDR3 DNA reads TGTGCCAGCAGCTCTCGACAGGGGCACACCGGGGAGCTGTTTTTT.

The CDR3 region has the DNA TGTGCCAGCAGTCCCCGAGGTAGGGTACAGCCCCAGCATTTT. Translating gives CASSPRGRVQPQHF. The chain links TRBV6-2 or TRBV6-3 to TRBJ1-5; D is ambiguous. Trimming removed 5 bases from V and 7 bases from J, with 15 bases in between. The germline V gene encodes CDR1 MNHEY and CDR2 SVGEGT. The CDR3 loop spans 14 amino acids.

The chain joins TRBV5-1 to TRBJ1-5; a possible D gene is TRBD1 (5 bases). The CDR3 is 15 amino acids. CDR1 and CDR2 (germline): SGHRS, YFSETQ. Between the trimmed V and J ends, which lost 2 bases and 0 bases, there was a span of 9 bases. CDR3 sequence: CASSLGTDSNQPQHF. CDR3 bases: TGCGCCAGCAGCTTAGGGACGGATAGCAATCAGCCCCAGCATTTT.

For the CDR3, the DNA is TGTGCCAGCAGCCCCTACGGGAGCTCTGGAAACACCATATATTTT. Translation: CASSPYGSSGNTIYF. The chain is built from TRBV7-2 and TRBJ1-3; no definite D call. Germline assignment: CDR1 SGHTA and CDR2 FQGNSA. V lost 5 bases, J lost 0 bases, and 11 bases lay in between. This CDR3 is built from 15 residues.

This clone was detected once. This chain links TRBV28 with TRBJ2-3, with a tentative D call TRBD2 (5 bases). Germline-derived CDR1 and CDR2 are MDHEN and SYDVKM. V was shortened by 1 base and J by 5 bases, with 7 bases between the two germline ends. The CDR3 has 13 amino acids. The CDR3 loop reads CASSLLAGDTQYF. The CDR3 DNA is TGTGCCAGCAGTTTATTGGCGGGAGATACGCAGTATTTT.

The chain employs TRBV25-1 and TRBJ1-4; 7 nucleotides align to TRBD1. Germline V gives CDR1 MGHDK, CDR2 SYGVNS. Trimming at V came to 8 bases and at J to 6 bases, leaving 15 bases not matched to a gene. The CDR3 runs 16 residues. The CDR3 reads CASAKRTGPLDEKLFF. In nucleotides, the CDR3 is TGTGCCAGCGCCAAACGGACAGGACCCCTGGATGAAAAACTGTTTTTT.

CDR3 DNA: TGCGCCAGCAGCCAAGATGTGGGGACCCCGACGATAGGCTACACCTTC. Residues: CASSQDVGTPTIGYTF. The chain couples TRBV4-1 to TRBJ1-2; tentatively, D is TRBD1 (5 bases). CDR3 length: 16 residues. The V gene lost 0 bases and the J gene lost 8 bases, with 19 bases spanning the gap. Germline CDR1 reads MGHRA; CDR2 reads YSYEKL.

The chain combines TRBV6-2 or TRBV6-3 with TRBJ1-2; D remains ambiguous. V lost 6 bases to trimming and J lost 7 bases, with 12 bases between them. The CDR3 runs to 12 residues. Germline lookup yields CDR1 MNHEY and CDR2 SVGEGT. CDR3 residues: CASSPQTRGYTF. DNA of the CDR3: TGTGCCAGCAGCCCTCAAACTCGTGGCTACACCTTC.

The rearrangement links TRBV7-3 to TRBJ1-1; D is possibly TRBD1 (5 bases). Trimming cost V 5 bases and J 0 bases, with 10 bases left between them. The CDR3 extends over 14 amino acids. The germline V gene encodes CDR1 SGHTA and CDR2 FQGTGA. The CDR3 region is CASSQGSLNTEAFF. CDR3 sequence (DNA): TGTGCCAGCAGCCAGGGATCTTTGAACACTGAAGCTTTCTTT.

The rearrangement joins TRBV7-9 to TRBJ1-4, with 7 bases fitting TRBD1. The CDR3 is 18 residues long. CDR1 is SEHNR and CDR2 is FQNEAQ in the germline V gene (reference sequence). V was pared by 4 bases and J by 4 bases, with 15 bases of the junction left unmatched. The CDR3 region is CASSSQPRPRTGNEKLFF. As DNA, the CDR3 is TGTGCCAGCAGCTCACAACCAAGACCCCGGACAGGTAATGAAAAACTGTTTTTT.

This clone was counted a single time. The rearrangement uses TRBV4-2 and TRBJ1-6; D not resolved. The CDR3 runs to 14 residues. CDR1 is LGHNA, CDR2 YNFKEQ, per germline. Trimming left V 0 bases short and J 7 bases short, with 7 bases between. CDR3 DNA sequence: TGTGCCAGCAGCCAAGAGCCGGGCAATTCACCCCTCCACTTT. Protein: CASSQEPGNSPLHF.

The chain couples TRBV14 to TRBJ1-2; perhaps TRBD1 as D (5 bases). The CDR3 covers 17 residues. Germline V gives CDR1 SGHDN, CDR2 FVKESK. The V end lost 4 bases, the J end lost 3 bases, and 21 bases lay between the germline ends. Here the CDR3 reads CASSPEWVAGGHYGYTF. CDR3 bases: TGTGCCAGCAGCCCCGAGTGGGTCGCGGGGGGACACTATGGCTACACCTTC. The variable domain in full, completed from reference TRBV14 and TRBJ1-2, reads EAGVTQFPSHSVIEKGQTVTLRCDPISGHDNLYWYRRVMGKEIKFLLHFVKESKQDESGMPNNRFLAERTGGTYSTLKVQPAELEDSGVYFCASSPEWVAGGHYGYTFGSGTRLTVV.